This T cell receptor (beta chain) was found in a study of control samples from healthy donors and cancer patients. The V end was cut by 7 bases, the J end by 3 bases, with 15 bases between. CDR1 is MNHEY and CDR2 is SVGAGI in the germline V gene. The CDR3 is made up of 14 amino acids. Sequencing used immunoSEQ multiplex PCR; TCRdb keeps in-frame clones, though not all of them. The sample shows more than 15,000 clones, roughly 91% of them seen only once. The sequence came from a woman in her fifties or sixties with head and neck cancer. The chain carries TRBV6-5 and TRBJ1-1, with D possibly being TRBD1 (6 bases). Sample: PBMCs. The CDR3 nucleotides are TGTGCCAGCAAGAGGGGCAGGGGCTACACTGAAGCTTTCTTT. Residues: CASKRGRGYTEAFF.